These 16 T cell receptor beta chains came from one sample sequenced in a study of regulatory and conventional T cells in RAG deficiency. Blood CD4+ CD25-low CD127-high conventional T cells supplied the genomic DNA template. The data were produced by immunoSEQ multiplex PCR, yet TCRdb's version contains in-frame clones alone and is incomplete. The sample holds approximately 30,000 clones, approximately 96% seen once. This sample also belongs to another study, concerning regulatory T cells. That work states: Primers: 52 TRBV forward and 13 TRBJ reverse.

The sample consisted of CD25- CD4+ T cells sorted from blood. All receptors derive from a human donor in good health.

The V gene is TRBV6-6, the J gene TRBJ2-1; 8 positions agree with TRBD1. CDR3 length: 13 amino acids. Germline V lookup: CDR1 MNHNY, CDR2 SVGAGI (reference sequence). Losses at the gene ends were 4 bases for V and 4 bases for J; bases not matched to a gene: 0. The CDR3 loop reads CASSWTGYNEQFF. As DNA, the CDR3 is TGTGCCAGCAGTTGGACAGGGTACAATGAGCAGTTCTTC.

This rearrangement joins TRBV9 to TRBJ1-3; 7 bases map to TRBD1. CDR3 length: 15 amino acids. Germline V lookup: CDR1 SGDLS, CDR2 YYNGEE. V dropped 4 bases and J dropped 1; count of bases not matched to a gene: 5. CDR3 sequence (DNA): TGTGCCAGCAGCACTCAGACAGGGTCTGGAAACACCATATATTTT. Amino acid sequence: CASSTQTGSGNTIYF.

The V call is TRBV4-3, the J call TRBJ1-5; the D gene is possibly TRBD1 (6 bases). CDR3 length: 14 amino acids. The germline V and J ends were trimmed by 0 bases and 7 bases, with 10 bases remaining between them. Germline CDR1 LGHNA, CDR2 YSLEER. The CDR3 loop is CASSQDARGQPQHF. The CDR3 DNA reads TGCGCCAGCAGCCAAGATGCCAGGGGACAGCCCCAGCATTTT.

The chain links TRBV19 to TRBJ1-1, with D tentatively TRBD1 (5 bases). The CDR3 has 17 residues. Trimming pared 1 base from V and 6 bases from J, leaving 21 bases between. The germline V gene encodes CDR1 LNHDA and CDR2 SQIVND (reference sequence). CDR3 sequence: CASSIGLLAAGRPEAFF. In DNA form, the CDR3 reads TGTGCCAGTAGTATAGGACTCCTGGCGGCAGGGAGGCCTGAAGCTTTCTTT. The entire variable domain, with the rest obtained from reference TRBV19 and TRBJ1-1, is as follows: DGGITQSPKYLFRKEGQNVTLSCEQNLNHDAMYWYRQDPGQGLRLIYYSQIVNDFQKGDIAEGYSVSREKKESFPLTVTSAQKNPTAFYLCASSIGLLAAGRPEAFFGQGTRLTVV.

The chain has TRBV18 and TRBJ1-4; a weak D match, TRBD1 (6 bases). Germline CDR1 KGHSH, CDR2 LQKENI. The CDR3 sequence is 15 residues long. V lost 4 bases, J lost 4 bases, and 13 bases lay in between. The CDR3 spells CASSLQQGDNEKLFF. The CDR3 DNA follows: TGTGCCAGCTCACTACAACAGGGTGATAATGAAAAACTGTTTTTT.

J is TRBJ2-1 and V is TRBV30; 7 nucleotides match TRBD2. This CDR3 spans 18 amino acids. Per germline, CDR1 GTSNPN and CDR2 SVGIG (reference sequence). The J segment lost 0 bases and the V segment lost 4 bases, leaving 15 bases of the junction unmatched. DNA of the CDR3: TGTGCCTGGAACGGACTAGATTTAAGTAGAAGCTCCTACAATGAGCAGTTCTTC. Protein product: CAWNGLDLSRSSYNEQFF.

V is TRBV7-3 and J is TRBJ2-1; 15 nucleotides agree with TRBD2. CDR3 size: 19 residues. V trimming: 1 base; J trimming: 3 bases; junction bases outside the gene matches: 7. Germline V gene lookup returns CDR1 SGHTA and CDR2 FQGTGA. As DNA, the CDR3 is TGTGCCAGCAGCTTAAATCCCGGGACTAGCGGGAGGCTCTACAATGAGCAGTTCTTC. This sequence encodes CASSLNPGTSGRLYNEQFF. The complete variable domain, with remaining parts taken from reference TRBV7-3 and TRBJ2-1, reads GAGVSQTPSNKVTEKGKYVELRCDPISGHTALYWYRQSLGQGPEFLIYFQGTGAADDSGLPNDRFFAVRPEGSVSTLKIQRTERGDSAVYLCASSLNPGTSGRLYNEQFFGPGTRLTVL.

The CDR3 coding sequence is TGCAGTGCTATAGGAGAAGAGACCCAGTACTTC. Translating it yields CSAIGEETQYF. V and J are TRBV20-1 and TRBJ2-5; no definite D call. CDR3 size: 11 residues. Trimming stripped 4 bases from V and 3 bases from J, with 6 bases between. Germline loops: CDR1 DFQATT, CDR2 SNEGSKA (reference sequence).

The J gene is TRBJ2-3, the V gene TRBV5-1; TRBD2 matches at 8 bases. Trimming cost V 2 bases and J 2 bases; bases outside gene matches: 4. The CDR3 loop spans 15 amino acids. Per germline, CDR1 SGHRS and CDR2 YFSETQ. The CDR3 is CASSFVAGSTDTQYF. The CDR3 coding sequence is TGCGCCAGCAGCTTCGTAGCGGGATCCACAGATACGCAGTATTTT.

The genes are TRBV30 and TRBJ2-7; D is undetermined. Trimming stripped 0 bases from V and 2 bases from J, with 8 bases between. CDR1 and CDR2 from the germline V gene are GTSNPN and SVGIG (reference sequence). The CDR3 contains 13 residues. Written as DNA, the CDR3 is TGTGCCTGGAGTGTACTCGGTGCCTACGAGCAGTACTTC. Translating gives CAWSVLGAYEQYF.

In DNA form, the CDR3 reads TGTGCCAGCAGTTCCGCCGGGACAGGACTCAATGAGCAGTTCTTC. It is translated as CASSSAGTGLNEQFF. This sequence joins TRBV6-5 and TRBJ2-1; TRBD1 matches at 8 bases. V lost 4 bases and J lost 6; bases outside the gene matches: 8. The V gene's germline CDR1 is MNHEY and CDR2 SVGAGI. The CDR3 length is 15 residues.

V gene TRBV29-1 combines with J gene TRBJ2-3; 14 positions agree with TRBD2. Germline V gene data show CDR1 as SQVTM and CDR2 as ANQGSEA. This CDR3 spans 15 amino acids. V gave up 3 bases and J gave up 4 bases; unmatched junction bases: 3. The CDR3 DNA reads TGCAGCGTTGAGGGACTAGCGGGAGTGGCAGATACGCAGTATTTT. Protein sequence: CSVEGLAGVADTQYF.

This clone was recorded a few times. V usage is TRBV19 and J usage is TRBJ1-5; TRBD1 aligns across 7 bases. CDR1 and CDR2 from the germline V gene are LNHDA and SQIVND (reference sequence). Germline trimming cut 3 bases from V and 7 bases from J; bases unmatched to any gene: 6. CDR3 length: 14 residues. The CDR3 coding sequence is TGTGCCAGTAGTATTGACAGGGCGGGGCAGCCCCAGCATTTT. Translation gives CASSIDRAGQPQHF. Variable domain in full (rest from reference TRBV19 and TRBJ1-5): DGGITQSPKYLFRKEGQNVTLSCEQNLNHDAMYWYRQDPGQGLRLIYYSQIVNDFQKGDIAEGYSVSREKKESFPLTVTSAQKNPTAFYLCASSIDRAGQPQHFGDGTRLSIL.

This sequence joins TRBV29-1 and TRBJ1-2; 8 bases align to TRBD1. Per the germline V gene, CDR1 is SQVTM and CDR2 is ANQGSEA. There are 13 residues in the CDR3. With 4 bases clipped from V and 5 bases from J, the junction kept 6 bases outside the gene matches. CDR3 nucleotides: TGCAGCGTTGTCCCGACAGGGGTGTATGGCTACACCTTC. This encodes CSVVPTGVYGYTF. Together with reference TRBV29-1 and TRBJ1-2, the CDR3 gives the full variable domain: SAVISQKPSRDICQRGTSLTIQCQVDSQVTMMFWYRQQPGQSLTLIATANQGSEATYESGFVIDKFPISRPNLTFSTLTVSNMSPEDSSIYLCSVVPTGVYGYTFGSGTRLTVV.

The V and J genes are TRBV19 and TRBJ2-1; possibly TRBD1 for D (7 bases). CDR1 is LNHDA and CDR2 is SQIVND in the germline V gene (reference sequence). V lost 1 base and J 8 bases, leaving 15 bases between the germline ends. The CDR3 has 15 amino acids. Here the CDR3 reads CASSIAQGGSDEQFF. The CDR3 nucleotides read TGTGCCAGTAGTATAGCCCAGGGGGGATCGGATGAGCAGTTCTTC. Variable domain in full (rest from reference TRBV19 and TRBJ2-1): DGGITQSPKYLFRKEGQNVTLSCEQNLNHDAMYWYRQDPGQGLRLIYYSQIVNDFQKGDIAEGYSVSREKKESFPLTVTSAQKNPTAFYLCASSIAQGGSDEQFFGPGTRLTVL.

The chain recombines TRBV7-2 with TRBJ1-1, with 9 bases that match TRBD1. V shed 4 bases and J 6 bases; nucleotides not matched to a gene: 15. There are 17 residues in the CDR3. CDR1 and CDR2 from the germline V gene are SGHTA and FQGNSA. The CDR3 DNA reads TGTGCCAGCAGCTCATACCCGGGACAGGGTTTATTGTCTGAAGCTTTCTTT. Amino acid sequence: CASSSYPGQGLLSEAFF.